Listed below are T cell receptor beta chains from one sample, sequenced in a study of beta chain features in type 1 diabetes. Assay: immunoSEQ multiplex PCR; the TCRdb copy retains only in-frame clones and omits some. The sample lists roughly 280,000 clones, less than 30% seen once, with around 0.013% in the top ten. The sequencing sample was made of naive CD4+ T cells from blood. All receptors derive from a woman under 40 with type 1 diabetes. Each CDR3 is given with its conserved first and last residue. A D gene is named only where the DNA matches it firmly. Part of the rows lack a size; the others show once, few, many or a class for expanded clones.

clone_size	v_call	d_call	j_call	cdr3_nt	cdr3_aa
.	TRBV27	.	TRBJ2-3	TGTGCCAGTAAACCCCTTGCAGGGCTCGGCACAGATACGCAGTATTTT	CASKPLAGLGTDTQYF
few	TRBV11-3	.	TRBJ2-7	TGTGCCAGCAGCCCACAGGAGACCTACGAGCAGTACTTC	CASSPQETYEQYF
few	TRBV29-1	TRBD1	TRBJ2-2	TGCAGCGTCGTCGGGACAGACACGAACACCGGGGAGCTGTTTTTT	CSVVGTDTNTGELFF
once	TRBV30	.	TRBJ1-2	TGTGCCTGGAGTCCCCTTGCGGGGTCCGATTATGGCTACACCTTC	CAWSPLAGSDYGYTF
.	TRBV30	.	TRBJ1-1	TGTGCCTGGAGTGTCTCCGCTGAAGCTTTCTTT	CAWSVSAEAFF
few	TRBV2	.	TRBJ2-7	TGTGCCAGCGTCTATGAGGGCGAGCAGTACTTC	CASVYEGEQYF
.	TRBV9	TRBD2	TRBJ2-1	TGTGCCAGCAGCGTCACCGGGACTAGGTCCGATGAGCAGTTCTTC	CASSVTGTRSDEQFF
.	TRBV9	TRBD2	TRBJ2-1	TGTGCCAGCAGCCTCGTCACTAGCGGTCTGAATGAGCAGTTCTTC	CASSLVTSGLNEQFF
.	TRBV11-2	.	TRBJ2-7	TGTGCCAGCAGCTCAGCGCTGATAGCGCGGTACGAGCAGTACTTC	CASSSALIARYEQYF
.	TRBV7-8	.	TRBJ2-1	TGTGCCAGCAGCTCCACTAGCATTTCGTACAATGAGCAGTTCTTC	CASSSTSISYNEQFF
.	TRBV9	TRBD2	TRBJ2-2	TGTGCCAGCAGCGTACAAGCGGGAGTTACCGGGGAGCTGTTTTTT	CASSVQAGVTGELFF
.	TRBV4-1	.	TRBJ1-2	TGCGCCAGCAGCCAAGATGAGGGCAGGAACTATGGCTACACCTTC	CASSQDEGRNYGYTF
.	TRBV9	TRBD2	TRBJ2-2	TGTGCCAGCAGCTCAACTAGCGGGAGGAACACCGGGGAGCTGTTTTTT	CASSSTSGRNTGELFF
few	TRBV28	.	TRBJ2-5	TGTGCCAGCAGGTTGGGACACCTGCAAGAGACCCAGTACTTC	CASRLGHLQETQYF
.	TRBV4-2	TRBD1	TRBJ1-5	TGTGCCAGCAGCCAGGACAGGGGGACCTATCTCCAGCCCCAGCATTTT	CASSQDRGTYLQPQHF
few	TRBV7-7	.	TRBJ2-6	TGTGCTAGCAGCAGAGGCTCGGGGGCCAACGTCCTGACTTTC	CASSRGSGANVLTF
few	TRBV7-9	TRBD1	TRBJ1-4	TGTGCCAGCAGCTTATTGTGGCAGGGACAGGGTGTTGAAAAACTGTTTTTT	CASSLLWQGQGVEKLFF
.	TRBV4-1	.	TRBJ2-7	TGCGCCAGCAGTGGACTACCTTCTGTTAGATACGAGCAGTACTTC	CASSGLPSVRYEQYF
.	TRBV29-1	TRBD1	TRBJ2-1	TGCAGCGCCGGACAGGACCCCTACAATGAGCAGTTCTTC	CSAGQDPYNEQFF
.	TRBV27	TRBD2	TRBJ2-1	TGTGCCAGCAGCGGACTAGCGGAGGGGGAAGCAGATGAGCAGTTCTTC	CASSGLAEGEADEQFF
.	TRBV19	.	TRBJ1-5	TGTGCCAGTACCACCCGTTTGAGGGAGAATCAGCCCCAGCATTTT	CASTTRLRENQPQHF
.	TRBV11-3	TRBD2	TRBJ2-1	TGTGCCAGCAGCTTAGGACTAGCGGGCACCAATGAGCAGTTCTTC	CASSLGLAGTNEQFF
once	TRBV30	.	TRBJ1-2	TGTGCCTGGAGTGTATCAGAAAGTCTTGGCTACACCTTC	CAWSVSESLGYTF
.	TRBV7-2	.	TRBJ2-1	TGTGCCAGCAGCTTAGGTACTAGTGTCCGGTACAATGAGCAGTTCTTC	CASSLGTSVRYNEQFF
few	TRBV7-2	.	TRBJ2-5	TGTGCCAGCAGCTTAGTGAGGGAGAAGGGCGAGACCCAGTACTTC	CASSLVREKGETQYF
.	TRBV9	.	TRBJ2-5	TGTGCCAGCAGCGTAGGCAGGATCCAAGAGACCCAGTACTTC	CASSVGRIQETQYF
.	TRBV29-1	.	TRBJ1-4	TGCAGCGTTGCCTGGGCCGGCGATGAAAAACTGTTTTTT	CSVAWAGDEKLFF
.	TRBV5-1	TRBD2	TRBJ2-7	TGCGCCAGCAGCGGCGGACTAGCGGGGGAGCAGTACTTC	CASSGGLAGEQYF
.	TRBV11-3	TRBD2	TRBJ2-7	TGTGCCAGCAGCTTGACTAGCGGGAGCTACGAGCAGTACTTC	CASSLTSGSYEQYF
.	TRBV6-5	TRBD1	TRBJ1-1	TGTGCCAGCTCGGGGAGGAACAGGGGGAACACTGAAGCTTTCTTT	CASSGRNRGNTEAFF
.	TRBV5-1	TRBD1	TRBJ2-7	TGCGCCAGCAGCCAGCTAGCCGGGACAGGGGTCGAGCAGTACTTC	CASSQLAGTGVEQYF
.	TRBV28	TRBD1	TRBJ1-2	TGTGCCAGCAGTGCCATGACAGGGGTCTATGGCTACACCTTC	CASSAMTGVYGYTF
few	TRBV4-2	TRBD1	TRBJ1-2	TGTGCCAGCAGCCATGGACAGGGGAATGGCTACACCTTC	CASSHGQGNGYTF
.	TRBV7-9	TRBD1	TRBJ1-2	TGTGCCAGCAGTCTCTTAGGGGGCGACTATGGCTACACCTTC	CASSLLGGDYGYTF
.	TRBV29-1	.	TRBJ1-1	TGCAGCGTTGTATATGGCGAAGCTTTCTTT	CSVVYGEAFF
few	TRBV4-1	TRBD2	TRBJ2-7	TGCGCCAGCAGCCCCAGCGGGAGGGCCGAGCAGTACTTC	CASSPSGRAEQYF
.	TRBV18	.	TRBJ2-7	TGTGCCAGCTCACCTAGTCGGGACGAGCAGTACTTC	CASSPSRDEQYF
.	TRBV25-1	TRBD1	TRBJ1-5	TGTGCCAGCAGTGAAGAAACAGGGGGAAACAATCAGCCCCAGCATTTT	CASSEETGGNNQPQHF
.	TRBV5-4	TRBD2	TRBJ2-2	TGTGCCAGCAGCTTGGCCGGGGGGGGAAAGGGAACCGGGGAGCTGTTTTTT	CASSLAGGGKGTGELFF
few	TRBV2	.	TRBJ1-2	TGTGCCAGCGGTCAGGGCAACTATGGCTACACCTTC	CASGQGNYGYTF
few	TRBV20-1	.	TRBJ1-1	TGCAGTGCTGCACAGGGAACTGAAGCTTTCTTT	CSAAQGTEAFF
.	TRBV30	.	TRBJ1-1	TGTGCCTGGAGGCGCCTGAACACTGAAGCTTTCTTT	CAWRRLNTEAFF
.	TRBV30	.	TRBJ2-7	TGTGCCTGGAGTGTAGAGTTCGAGCAGTACTTC	CAWSVEFEQYF
few	TRBV7-8	TRBD2	TRBJ2-1	TGTGCCAGCAGCGGGGCCGGACTAGCGGGTGCCAGCTCCTACAATGAGCAGTTCTTC	CASSGAGLAGASSYNEQFF
.	TRBV28	TRBD1	TRBJ2-7	TGTGCCAGCAGTTTCATCACAGGGGGCTCCTACGAGCAGTACTTC	CASSFITGGSYEQYF
few	TRBV4-2	TRBD2	TRBJ2-2	TGTGCCAGCAGGGGACTAGCGAACACCGGGGAGCTGTTTTTT	CASRGLANTGELFF
.	TRBV7-2	TRBD2	TRBJ2-7	TGTGCCAGCAGAGTTAGCGGGAGCACGGGCGAGCAGTACTTC	CASRVSGSTGEQYF
.	TRBV5-1	.	TRBJ2-7	TGCGCCAGCAGCTTGGGCCCCGGCGAGCAGTACTTC	CASSLGPGEQYF
few	TRBV30	TRBD1	TRBJ2-7	TGTGCCTGGACTCAGGGGGCGGTCGAGCAGTACTTC	CAWTQGAVEQYF
few	TRBV7-9	TRBD2	TRBJ2-7	TGTGCCAGCAGCTGGGCGGGAGTCCGGAACGAGCAGTACTTC	CASSWAGVRNEQYF
.	TRBV5-1	TRBD1	TRBJ2-5	TGCGCCAGCAGCTCCGGGACAGAGGGAGAGACCCAGTACTTC	CASSSGTEGETQYF
.	TRBV29-1	TRBD1	TRBJ1-2	TGCAGCGTTTATACTCCGGGACAGTTATATGGCTACACCTTC	CSVYTPGQLYGYTF
few	TRBV5-4	TRBD1	TRBJ2-7	TGTGCCAGCAGCTTTCGCGGGACAGGGACGTCCTACGAGCAGTACTTC	CASSFRGTGTSYEQYF
.	TRBV4-1	TRBD1	TRBJ2-5	TGCGCCAGCAGCCACGCGGGACAGGGCCTACAAGAGACCCAGTACTTC	CASSHAGQGLQETQYF
few	TRBV29-1	.	TRBJ2-7	TGCAGCGTTGGGGGGAGGAACTACGAGCAGTACTTC	CSVGGRNYEQYF
.	TRBV6-5	TRBD2	TRBJ2-5	TGTGCTGCGGGGCGGGAGGGGGACGAGACCCAGTACTTC	CAAGREGDETQYF
.	TRBV5-4	.	TRBJ2-5	TGTGCCAGCAGCTTGGCTAGCGTCGAGACCCAGTACTTC	CASSLASVETQYF
.	TRBV10-3	TRBD2	TRBJ2-7	TGTGCCATCCTTCTCCCCGGACTAGCGGGAGCCTACGAGCAGTACTTC	CAILLPGLAGAYEQYF
few	TRBV5-6	TRBD1	TRBJ2-6	TGTGCCAGCAGCACGGGACAGCTCTCTGGGGCCAACGTCCTGACTTTC	CASSTGQLSGANVLTF
.	TRBV7-3	TRBD1	TRBJ2-2	TGTGCCAGCAGCCCACAGGGGGCGAACACCGGGGAGCTGTTTTTT	CASSPQGANTGELFF